This T cell receptor beta chain was obtained from a study of CD8 T cells in ankylosing spondylitis. TCRdb ran MiXCR on the 5' RACE reads and lists one entry per CDR3 protein. Of about 500,000 distinct CDR3 sequences listed, approximately 5% are singletons. The study, taken as a whole, reports: Enrichment of disease-linked clones was reportedly significant in matched ankylosing spondylitis synovial fluid. What seemed typical of ankylosing spondylitis blood was a TCR beta motif built from 8 or 9 highly homologous variants.

The CDR3 loop spans 15 amino acids. The germline gives CDR1 MNHEY, CDR2 SMNVEV (reference sequence). Trimming stripped 7 bases from V and 7 bases from J, with 20 bases between. The table lists this clonotype with a few counts. Its antigen is currently unknown. This chain connects TRBV27 to TRBJ2-1, with D unclear. Sequencing used blood, either unsorted or a sorted T cell fraction (not recorded which). The sequence derives from a male donor with ankylosing spondylitis. Here the CDR3 reads CASTAKPNFGNEQFF. The CDR3 bases are TGTGCCAGCACCGCCAAACCCAACTTCGGGAATGAGCAGTTCTTC.